Reported below is one T cell receptor (beta chain). This sample is drawn from a study of metastatic and nonmetastatic thyroid tumors. None of the patients had undergone any treatment ahead of thyroid surgery. TCRdb re-called the PCR reads through MiXCR. This table holds approximately 20,000 clones, 20% to 30% found once. V gave up 3 bases and J gave up 2 bases, with 20 bases separating them. The length of the CDR3 is 18 residues. Germline-derived CDR1 and CDR2 are SGHVS and FNYEAQ. The sequenced sample consisted of blood. J is TRBJ2-1 and V is TRBV7-6, with D perhaps TRBD2 (6 bases). The clonotype originates from a male donor with papillary thyroid cancer or a benign thyroid nodule (not recorded which). Some clones in this sample may be carry-over from other donors' samples. This chain's CDR3 is CASSLVSAAGLTYNEQFF. DNA of the CDR3: TGTGCCAGCAGCTTGGTCTCCGCCGCGGGACTTACCTACAATGAGCAGTTCTTC.